This paragraph covers one T cell receptor beta chain sequence. In its sample, this clonotype was seen a few times. Its recognized antigen is unknown. Per-base qualities were not stored, and no clone one base away is much larger. This sample stems from a study of response to subunit inactivated influenza vaccine (dated by TCRdb to about 2018). As for the study more broadly: The study used deep quantitative T cell receptor repertoire profiling to track responses to a trivalent subunit inactivated influenza vaccine. Results the study describes overall, beyond this receptor: It was suggested by the authors that each seasonal influenza vaccination may recruit only a limited number of new T cells.

The library was obtained by RT-PCR. This sample was sequenced with an Illumina HiSeq 2500. TCRdb trimmed the raw reads at Q25, called clones with MiXCR and kept productive beta chains. Records with the same CDR3 protein are collapsed into one entry carrying the most frequent genes and DNA. Counted in this sample were roughly 570,000 distinct CDR3 sequences; approximately 12% of them appeared once. The ten biggest clones cover less than 15% of the sample. V and J lose 1 base and 7 bases, and a span of 11 bases separates them. Via the germline V gene, CDR1 is LGHNA and CDR2 YSLEER. The cysteine opens and the phenylalanine closes a CDR3 of 13 amino acids. Only the CDR3 DNA stays, 39 bases, in frame from base 1. The time point label of this sample denotes: around 45 days after influenza vaccine administration.

The sequence came from a man over 45 who received an inactivated influenza vaccine. Donor details come from another sample of the same person, matched by shared clones. The chain uses TRBV4-3 and TRBJ2-7; TRBD2 could be the D gene, as 6 bases match. Here the sequenced sample was PBMCs from blood, taken 40 to 50 days after vaccination. The CDR3 reads as follows: CASSQGLGGEQYF. The DNA sequence reads TGCGCCAGCAGCCAAGGCCTGGGGGGAGAGCAGTACTTC.